Following are 28 T cell receptor beta chains from one sample sequenced in a study of T cell repertoires in cytomegalovirus infection. Each CDR3 protein is one row after TCRdb ran MiXCR on the reads. The sample lists roughly 600,000 distinct CDR3 sequences; 24% were seen once. The sample was CD8+ T cells from PBMCs. Every receptor here comes from a human donor in good health (CMV status not recorded). Some clones in this sample may be carry-over from other donors' samples.

V is TRBV3-1 and J is TRBJ2-3, with TRBD2 identical over 7 bases. There are 17 residues in the CDR3. Per germline, CDR1 LGHDT and CDR2 YNNKEL (reference sequence). With V trimmed by 1 base and J by 1 base, 8 bases remained unmatched. CDR3 coding DNA: TGTGCCAGCAGCCAAGGAACTTGGGAGGGTGGCACAGATACGCAGTATTTT. This translates into CASSQGTWEGGTDTQYF.

This rearrangement joins TRBV7-9 to TRBJ1-4, with a weak D call TRBD1 (5 bases). Trimming shortened V by 11 bases and J by 3 bases, and 16 bases separated the two germline ends. CDR1 SEHNR and CDR2 FQNEAQ come from the germline V gene (reference sequence). The CDR3 runs to 14 residues. In DNA, the CDR3 is TGTGCCGGCCAACCTGGGACTTCTAATGAAAAACTGTTTTTT. Its translation is CAGQPGTSNEKLFF.

This clonotype was counted only a few times. The CDR3 sequence: CASSTTGLAGGSWSETQYF. In DNA, the CDR3 is TGTGCCAGCAGTACAACAGGACTAGCGGGGGGCTCGTGGTCAGAGACCCAGTACTTC. This chain connects TRBV28 to TRBJ2-5; 14 bases line up with TRBD2. The CDR3 contains 19 residues. Losses at the gene ends were 5 bases for V and 4 bases for J; bases not matched to a gene: 15. CDR1 is MDHEN, CDR2 SYDVKM, per germline. The whole variable domain, remainder taken from reference TRBV28 and TRBJ2-5, is DVKVTQSSRYLVKRTGEKVFLECVQDMDHENMFWYRQDPGLGLRLIYFSYDVKMKEKGDIPEGYSVSREKKERFSLILESASTNQTSMYLCASSTTGLAGGSWSETQYFGPGTRLLVL.

This clonotype was seen at least ten times. This rearrangement joins TRBV7-8 to TRBJ2-5, with a weak D call TRBD2 (6 bases). The CDR3 has 16 residues. CDR1 SGHVS and CDR2 FQNEAQ come from the germline V gene. The V end was cut by 5 bases, the J end by 2 bases, with 18 bases between. In nucleotides, the CDR3 is TGTGCCAGCAGCATCGGAGGGCCCTCCATACAAGAGACCCAGTACTTC. It encodes CASSIGGPSIQETQYF.

This rearrangement joins TRBV20-1 to TRBJ1-2, with 7 bases lining up with TRBD1. The CDR3 contains 15 residues. The V segment lost 4 bases and the J segment 2 bases; nucleotides outside the gene matches: 10. The germline V gene encodes CDR1 DFQATT and CDR2 SNEGSKA (reference sequence). CDR3 loop: CSANPNRGLNYGYTF. The CDR3 DNA sequence: TGCAGTGCTAACCCTAACAGGGGCCTCAACTATGGCTACACCTTC.

Notes on this clonotype: A much larger clone differs by one base, so this may be a read error. V and J are TRBV7-6 and TRBJ1-5, with D possibly being TRBD1 (6 bases). CDR1 is SGHVS and CDR2 is FNYEAQ in the germline V gene. The CDR3 is 13 amino acids. CDR3 amino acids: CASSGGVNRPQHF. The CDR3 DNA reads TGTGCCAGCAGCGGGGGCGTTAATCGGCCCCAGCATTTT.

This clonotype was seen at least ten times. The J gene is TRBJ2-1, the V gene TRBV6-5; 7 bases line up with TRBD1. The CDR3 length is 15 residues. Germline assignment: CDR1 MNHEY and CDR2 SVGAGI. V was clipped by 2 bases and J by 8 bases; unmatched bases: 9. The chain's CDR3 is CASSYPGQPHDEQFF. The CDR3 DNA is TGTGCCAGCAGTTACCCGGGACAGCCTCACGATGAGCAGTTCTTC.

The chain has TRBV28 and TRBJ2-7, with D perhaps matching TRBD2 (6 bases). V lost 8 bases, J lost 7 bases, and 15 bases lay in between. The CDR3 runs 12 residues. Germline-derived CDR1 and CDR2 are MDHEN and SYDVKM. CDR3 coding DNA: TGTGCCAGCGGTGGAGGGATGAGAGAGCAGTACGTC. It translates to CASGGGMREQYV.

The rearrangement links TRBV29-1 to TRBJ1-2, with TRBD1 matching 8 bases. CDR3 size: 12 residues. V shed 7 bases and J 7 bases; nucleotides not matched to a gene: 8. Germline V gene lookup returns CDR1 SQVTM and CDR2 ANQGSEA. As DNA, the CDR3 is TGCAGCGCACCGACAGGGGTAATTGGCTACACCTTC. As protein: CSAPTGVIGYTF. Full variable domain (remainder filled in from reference TRBV29-1 and TRBJ1-2): SAVISQKPSRDICQRGTSLTIQCQVDSQVTMMFWYRQQPGQSLTLIATANQGSEATYESGFVIDKFPISRPNLTFSTLTVSNMSPEDSSIYLCSAPTGVIGYTFGSGTRLTVV.

This clonotype showed up many times. The genes are TRBV4-3 and TRBJ1-1; D is uncertain. Trimming cost V 1 base and J 0 bases, with 9 bases left between them. CDR3 length: 15 residues. Germline CDR1 is LGHNA and CDR2 is YSLEER. CDR3 protein: CASSQALSMNTEAFF. The CDR3 DNA reads TGCGCCAGCAGCCAAGCCCTCTCAATGAACACTGAAGCTTTCTTT.

This clonotype occurred a few times. The chain employs TRBV5-1 and TRBJ2-1; 11 bases match TRBD2. The germline gives CDR1 SGHRS, CDR2 YFSETQ. The V gene end was trimmed by 3 bases and the J gene end by 9 bases; junction bases not matched to a gene: 11. The CDR3 extends over 16 amino acids. Here the CDR3 reads CASSWMTSGTSSEQFF. For the CDR3, the DNA is TGCGCCAGCAGCTGGATGACTAGCGGGACGTCGAGTGAGCAGTTCTTC.

This clonotype appeared a few times. This chain connects TRBV2 to TRBJ1-5; 7 positions agree with TRBD1. J was trimmed by 9 bases and V by 4 bases; bases with no gene match: 12. Germline CDR1 is SNHLY and CDR2 is FYNNEI. The CDR3 is 15 amino acids. In nucleotides, the CDR3 is TGTGCCAGCAGTGGTCCAGGGGGGATTCTGTCGCCCCAGCATTTT. Its translation: CASSGPGGILSPQHF.

The chain links TRBV20-1 to TRBJ1-5; 10 bases align to TRBD1. V was pared by 3 bases and J by 5 bases, with 16 bases of the junction left unmatched. The CDR3 runs to 18 residues. Germline values: CDR1 DFQATT, CDR2 SNEGSKA (reference sequence). CDR3 amino acids: CSARVALLRDRGHQPQHF. The CDR3 DNA reads as TGCAGTGCTAGGGTTGCTCTCCTCCGGGACAGGGGTCATCAGCCCCAGCATTTT.

The chain employs TRBV5-6 and TRBJ2-1, with D perhaps TRBD1 (5 bases). Germline CDR1 is SGHDT and CDR2 is YYEEEE. V gave up 4 bases and J gave up 2 bases, with 16 bases separating them. The CDR3 consists of 16 residues. The CDR3 DNA sequence: TGTGCCAGCAGCCGAGGAACAGGATCCCCCTACAATGAGCAGTTCTTC. Encoded protein: CASSRGTGSPYNEQFF.

This clonotype was observed a handful of times. The chain links TRBV20-1 to TRBJ2-1, with unresolved D. Deletions cut 4 bases from V and 9 bases from J, with 10 bases between. CDR1 and CDR2 (germline): DFQATT, SNEGSKA (reference sequence). The CDR3 runs to 11 residues. In DNA form, the CDR3 reads TGCAGTGCTATAAGTAGGGTTGAGCAGTTCTTC. It yields the protein CSAISRVEQFF.

The chain couples TRBV19 to TRBJ2-1; 8 nucleotides agree with TRBD2. The V segment lost 1 base and the J segment 0 bases; nucleotides outside the gene matches: 14. CDR1 and CDR2 (germline): LNHDA, SQIVND (reference sequence). The CDR3 covers 20 residues. In nucleotides, the CDR3 is TGTGCCAGTAGTATAGTTAGGACTAGCTTAATCGTGAGCTCCTACAATGAGCAGTTCTTC. It codes for CASSIVRTSLIVSSYNEQFF.

At least ten counts were recorded for this clonotype. The chain joins TRBV7-9 to TRBJ2-7, with a tentative D call TRBD2 (6 bases). The CDR3 length is 12 residues. In germline, CDR1 is SEHNR, CDR2 FQNEAQ (reference sequence). The V gene lost 5 bases and the J gene lost 6 bases, with 11 bases spanning the gap. Written as DNA, the CDR3 is TGTGCCAGCAGCACAGCGGGCTCCGAGCAGTACTTC. Amino acid sequence: CASSTAGSEQYF.

This sequence joins TRBV29-1 and TRBJ2-5; D tentatively reads TRBD1 or TRBD2 (6 bases each). This CDR3 spans 15 amino acids. V shed 0 bases and J shed 0 bases, with 11 bases lying between them. The germline V gene encodes CDR1 SQVTM and CDR2 ANQGSEA. CDR3 in DNA: TGCAGCGTTGAAGATAGGAGGGGGTACCAAGAGACCCAGTACTTC. Translating gives CSVEDRRGYQETQYF.

V is TRBV6-5 and J is TRBJ2-1; D remains ambiguous. This CDR3 has 15 residues. The germline V and J ends were trimmed by 5 bases and 2 bases, with 13 bases remaining between them. Germline CDR1 and CDR2: MNHEY and SVGAGI. CDR3 sequence reads: CASSPVSTPYNEQFF. In nucleotides, the CDR3 is TGTGCCAGCAGTCCCGTGAGTACCCCCTACAATGAGCAGTTCTTC.

V gene TRBV15 combines with J gene TRBJ2-1, with TRBD2 matching 10 bases. The junction had 8 bases not matched to a gene; V was cut back by 5 bases and J by 4 bases. Germline values: CDR1 LNHNV, CDR2 YYDKDF (reference sequence). The CDR3 is 16 amino acids. DNA of the CDR3: TGTGCCACCAGCCCTCTAGCGGGGGAAAATTACAATGAGCAGTTCTTC. Its translation: CATSPLAGENYNEQFF.

In its sample, this clonotype was seen a few times. The chain recombines TRBV25-1 with TRBJ2-3; D is perhaps TRBD1 (6 bases). Trimming left V 8 bases short and J 2 bases short, with 14 bases between. Germline V CDR1 and CDR2: MGHDK, SYGVNS. The CDR3 totals 14 residues. The CDR3 spells CASCRGGNTDTQYF. As DNA, the CDR3 is TGTGCCAGCTGTAGAGGGGGAAACACAGATACGCAGTATTTT.

The V call is TRBV7-2, the J call TRBJ2-1; 12 nucleotides match TRBD1. CDR3 length: 16 residues. Germline lookup yields CDR1 SGHTA and CDR2 FQGNSA. V was clipped by 6 bases and J by 9 bases; unmatched bases: 12. This CDR3 is CASRDPGQGAGGEQFF. The CDR3 bases are TGTGCCAGCAGAGATCCGGGACAGGGGGCCGGGGGTGAGCAGTTCTTC.

This clonotype was seen repeatedly, ten times or more. V gene TRBV7-6 combines with J gene TRBJ1-2; 10 bases align to TRBD1. Germline CDR1 SGHVS, CDR2 FNYEAQ. The ends lost 4 bases at V and 2 bases at J; junction bases unmatched: 7. The CDR3 is 16 amino acids. CDR3: CASSSNRDRGNYGYTF. DNA of the CDR3: TGTGCCAGCAGCTCTAACCGGGACAGGGGAAACTATGGCTACACCTTC.

This clonotype was observed a few times. This chain connects TRBV7-9 to TRBJ1-4; D call uncertain. Germline CDR1 and CDR2: SEHNR and FQNEAQ (reference sequence). With 8 bases removed from V and 6 bases from J, the gap between germline ends came to 13 bases. CDR3 length: 13 residues. For the CDR3, the DNA is TGTGCCAGCTACGGCCCGAGGGATGAAAAACTGTTTTTT. Amino acid sequence: CASYGPRDEKLFF.

The chain links TRBV4-1 to TRBJ2-2; D gene uncertain. The CDR3 totals 12 residues. Germline lookup yields CDR1 MGHRA and CDR2 YSYEKL. The V gene lost 8 bases and the J gene lost 3 bases, with 7 bases spanning the gap. The DNA of the CDR3 is TGCGCCAGCGAGGATGACACCGGGGAGCTGTTTTTT. Amino acid sequence: CASEDDTGELFF.

This clonotype was seen at least ten times. The V gene is TRBV28, the J gene TRBJ2-1; maybe TRBD2 (6 bases). Per germline, CDR1 MDHEN and CDR2 SYDVKM. Trimming removed 7 bases at V and 8 bases at J, with 18 bases between. The CDR3 is made up of 14 amino acids. The DNA for the CDR3 is TGTGCCAGCAACGGACGGCGGGGTCGCGATGAGCAGTTCTTC. Translating it yields CASNGRRGRDEQFF.

CDR3 sequence (DNA): TGTGCCAGCAGCTTAGGACAGGCTCACTCTGGGGCCAACGTCCTGACTTTC. Its translation: CASSLGQAHSGANVLTF. This chain uses TRBV5-6 with TRBJ2-6, with 7 bases that match TRBD1. V shed 2 bases, J shed 0 bases, and the junction held 5 bases outside the gene matches. The germline gives CDR1 SGHDT, CDR2 YYEEEE. The CDR3 contains 17 residues.

This chain connects TRBV18 to TRBJ2-7, with 7 bases identical to TRBD1. The germline gives CDR1 KGHSH, CDR2 LQKENI. V was clipped by 3 bases and J by 6 bases; unmatched bases: 8. There are 14 residues in the CDR3. The CDR3 protein is CASSPRRQGREQYV. In DNA form, the CDR3 reads TGTGCCAGCTCACCGCGGAGACAGGGCCGCGAGCAGTACGTC.